Listed below are T cell receptor beta chains from one sample, sequenced in a study of blood T cell repertoires in COVID-19. Profiling relied on immunoSEQ multiplex PCR, and the TCRdb table lists in-frame clones only, not all of them. The table has about 39,000 clones, 65% to 85% seen once. Sequences were obtained from peripheral blood. The receptors were gathered from a man in his sixties in a cohort sampled during active COVID-19. The conserved cysteine and the conserved F or W are not part of the CDR3 here. Expanded clones are given a class, and other clones once, few, many or no size at all.

>-|TRBJ2-7|TRBV5-8
ASSRLAGAYEQY
>-|TRBJ2-1|TRBV7-8
ASNPRRTSNEQF
>-|TRBJ1-1|TRBV7-2
ASSLSRDTEAF
>-|TRBJ2-2|TRBV6-2/TRBV6-3
ASSYQGIGGELF
>few|TRBJ1-4|TRBV7-8
ASSPRQGTNEKLF
>-|TRBJ2-1|TRBV27
ASSVGTPHNEQF
>-|TRBJ1-1|TRBV25-1
ASSLVAGTEAF
>-|TRBJ2-5|TRBV24-1
ATSDSGGGGETQY
>-|TRBJ1-4|TRBV11-1
ASSFQSGAEKLF
>-|TRBJ1-3|TRBV7-8
ASSLAPSGGHTIY
>-|TRBJ1-3|TRBV9
ASSAGGSVSGNTIY
>-|TRBJ2-2|TRBV11-3
ASSLFTGTNTGELF
>-|TRBJ1-1|TRBV28
ASIGGGLEAF
>medium-sized|TRBJ2-5|TRBV29-1
SVEDPNVFQETQY
>-|TRBJ1-5|TRBV7-5
ARSRQEENQPQH
>-|TRBJ1-4|TRBV19
ASSTEIGDEKLF
>-|TRBJ2-7|TRBV30
AWSAGLREQY
>-|TRBJ2-2|TRBV9
ASSVRGGATGELF
>-|TRBJ1-5|TRBV5-8
ASSFKGLGRQPQH
>few|TRBJ2-2|TRBV10-1
ASSDHRGTGYTGELF
>-|TRBJ2-7|TRBV7-2
ASILDQGSHEQY
>-|TRBJ1-1|TRBV18
ASSPVVSMNTEAF
>-|TRBJ2-7|TRBV18
ASSPAEAGAFISYEQY
>few|TRBJ1-1|TRBV11-3
ASSETVNTEAF
>once|TRBJ2-1|TRBV27
ASSLSPYNEQF
>-|TRBJ2-3|TRBV3-1/TRBV3-2
ASSQDGLAGGDTQY
>-|TRBJ1-5|TRBV4-1
ASSQGGQGPNQPQH
>-|TRBJ2-5|TRBV12-5
ASGLVHLETQY
>-|TRBJ1-1|TRBV12-5
ASGLYRGRTEAF
>-|TRBJ1-6|TRBV6-1
ASSEALGPNSPLH
>-|TRBJ1-3|TRBV7-9
ASSRTGTPGNTIY
>-|TRBJ1-5|TRBV7-9
ASSATARQPQH
>few|TRBJ2-1|TRBV11-2
ASSPHQAYEQF
>-|TRBJ1-2|TRBV2
ASRVTGQDT
>-|TRBJ2-3|TRBV12-3/TRBV12-4
ASRGADTQY
>once|TRBJ1-1|TRBV10-3
AISPQGSGTEAF
>-|TRBJ1-6|TRBV5-4
ASSFKQGNSPLH
>-|TRBJ1-3|TRBV10-1
ASSSGTVESSGNTIY
>-|TRBJ2-3|TRBV4-2
ASSGAGGTQY
>-|TRBJ2-2|TRBV29-1
SVNRSNAGELF
>-|TRBJ2-2|TRBV24-1
ATRKRGDTGELF
>-|TRBJ2-1|TRBV2
ASSDGLAGSEQF
>-|TRBJ2-4|TRBV28
ASSLGTGLTDIQY
>-|TRBJ2-3|TRBV7-2
ASSYVGTRGTGTDTQY
>once|TRBJ2-3|TRBV11-3
ASSSQLGQATDTQY
>-|TRBJ2-2|TRBV2
ASGTASGRAEGELF
>once|TRBJ1-4|TRBV4-3
ASSQGVQGATNEKLF